The clone carrying this T cell receptor beta chain was observed a few times. Its antigen is undetermined. The CDR3 length is 12 residues. The junction had 8 bases not matched to a gene; V was cut back by 7 bases and J by 6 bases. Looked up from germline, CDR1 is SQVTM and CDR2 is ANQGSEA. Isolated per sample were at least 6 million PBMCs. This record belongs to a study of blood T cells in healthy people across ages. A J-beta primer mix and a sample-barcoded 5' primer were used in a second PCR of roughly 7 to 12 cycles. One entry per CDR3 protein results from TCRdb running MiXCR on the 5' RACE reads. This table holds 660,000 or so distinct CDR3 sequences, about 53% found once. General study points: Long-lived donors carried more naive CD4+ cells and greater diversity than aged donors. Expanded clonotype shifts may have been confounded, as the donors had an unknown CMV status.

The rearrangement joins TRBV29-1 to TRBJ1-2; the match to TRBD1 covers 7 bases. This receptor was identified in a man in his fifties or sixties in good health. The specimen sequenced was blood. CDR3 nucleotides: TGCAGCGCGGCGAGGGGGCAGGATGGCTACACCTTC. It yields the protein CSAARGQDGYTF.